This T cell receptor beta chain is drawn from a study of cytomegalovirus exposure and HLA in healthy donors. Looking at the study overall: Approximately 200 million T cells yielded under 130 million unique TCR beta sequences in earlier analysis.

Healthy bone marrow donors made up the cohort. The CDR3 extends over 15 amino acids. The V and J ends lost 6 bases and 4 bases, in that order; junction bases with no gene match: 11. Germline-derived CDR1 and CDR2 are SGHTA and FQGNSA. 13 Jbeta primers and 60 Vbeta primers were used for the PCR. TCRdb keeps only in-frame clones here, not all; method: immunoSEQ multiplex PCR. Of approximately 130,000 clones in the sample, over 65% were seen once. The receptor comes from a man aged 35-49 years in good health and CMV-seronegative. Specimen: PBMCs. The chain links TRBV7-2 to TRBJ1-2; TRBD1 agrees at 7 bases. In DNA form, the CDR3 reads TGTGCCAGCAGTTATTCGGACAGGACCCGCTATGGCTACACCTTC. Translated, it gives CASSYSDRTRYGYTF.